This note documents a single TCR beta chain sequence. 60 Vbeta and 13 Jbeta primers were used in PCR. Repertoires were generated with immunoSEQ multiplex PCR, while TCRdb's copy carries only in-frame clones and drops some. The sample lists some 200,000 clones; 65% to 85% were seen once. This sample was taken from a study of cytomegalovirus exposure and HLA in healthy donors. The CDR3 spans 16 residues. The germline V gene has CDR1 MNHEY and CDR2 SVGAGI. V lost 0 bases and J lost 4, with 15 bases in between. The chain combines TRBV6-5 with TRBJ2-5; D is uncertain. Sequenced: PBMCs. The sequence was obtained from a woman aged 25 to 39 in good health and CMV-seronegative. CDR3 DNA sequence: TGTGCCAGCAGTTACTCGAGTTCGCAGGCCCGAGAGACCCAGTACTTC. Residues: CASSYSSSQARETQYF.